The table lists the clone carrying this TCR beta chain with a few counts. No antigen is known for it. This specimen belongs to a study of cytomegalovirus exposure and HLA in healthy donors. Study observations and caveats: Researchers reported in a later analysis that a missense DCLRE1C variant was tied to TCR beta V- and J-gene trimming.

V dropped 5 bases and J dropped 3 bases, with 13 bases sitting between them. The CDR3 runs 14 residues. Germline CDR1 SGHVS, CDR2 FNYEAQ. The PCR contained 60 Vbeta and 13 Jbeta primers. Assay: immunoSEQ multiplex PCR; the TCRdb copy retains only in-frame clones and omits some. The sample has some 120,000 clones; more than 70% are singletons. This receptor was taken from a woman aged 45 to 65 in good health and CMV-seropositive. Sequencing used PBMCs. J is TRBJ1-1 and V is TRBV7-6; TRBD1 is a possible D gene (5 bases). The chain's CDR3 is CASSPSQGYTEAFF. The CDR3 coding sequence is TGTGCCAGCAGCCCCTCCCAGGGCTACACTGAAGCTTTCTTT.